This TCR beta chain was identified during a study of T cells after yellow fever vaccination. This clonotype was seen a handful of times. The CDR3 spans 15 residues. Unmatched junction bases numbered 11, after V lost 4 bases and J lost 7 bases. The germline V gene has CDR1 SGHKS and CDR2 YYEKEE (reference sequence). In making TCR cDNA, 5'RACE template switching added a universal primer site and UMIs to it. TCRdb re-called the 5' RACE reads through MiXCR, storing one row per CDR3 protein. Of some 100,000 distinct CDR3 sequences listed, about 8.4% are singletons. V gene TRBV5-5 combines with J gene TRBJ1-5; 7 bases align to TRBD1. The clonotype was recovered from a man aged 18 to 30 who received the YFV17D yellow fever vaccine. Source: CD8+ T cells not binding an NS4B(214-222) dextramer, sorted from PBMCs, taken roughly 14 days after the first yellow fever vaccination. This CDR3 is CASSIEQGQGQPQHF. CDR3 sequence (DNA): TGTGCCAGCAGCATCGAACAGGGGCAAGGGCAGCCCCAGCATTTT.